This T cell receptor beta chain came from a study of graft-versus-host responses after intestinal transplantation. The germline V gene encodes CDR1 LNHNV and CDR2 YYDKDF (reference sequence). The CDR3 is 19 residues long. After removal of 0 bases from V and 3 bases from J, the junction contained 12 bases not matched to a gene. Clones were read by immunoSEQ multiplex PCR, and TCRdb kept only the in-frame ones, dropping some. Of almost 4,500 clones listed, about 65% are singletons. Graft-derived tissue was subjected to processing to liberate intraepithelial and lamina propria lymphocytes. Here the sequenced sample was ileum tissue, taken 17 days after transplant. The clonotype was recovered from a human patient who received an intestinal transplant, so some T cells may come from the graft donor. V gene TRBV15 combines with J gene TRBJ2-3; 10 bases line up with TRBD2. The CDR3 DNA is TGTGCCACCAGCAGAGACCAAAACATAAGGACTAGCGGAACAGATACGCAGTATTTT. It yields the protein CATSRDQNIRTSGTDTQYF. The complete variable domain, with remaining parts taken from reference TRBV15 and TRBJ2-3, reads DAMVIQNPRYQVTQFGKPVTLSCSQTLNHNVMYWYQQKSSQAPKLLFHYYDKDFNNEADTPDNFQSRRPNTSFCFLDIRSPGLGDTAMYLCATSRDQNIRTSGTDTQYFGPGTRLTVL.